A single sample gave rise to the 19 T cell receptor beta chains below, sequenced in a study of CD8+CD57+ T cells in acquired aplastic anemia. CD8+CD57+ cell expansion had been shown by flow cytometry in patients chosen for sequencing. Profiling of TCR beta VDJ combinations and CDR3 sequences used genomic DNA as template. TCRdb reanalysed the reads using MiXCR and keeps one entry per CDR3 protein. In the table there are about 170,000 distinct CDR3 sequences, around half of which are singletons. Source material: sorted CD4+, CD8+, or CD8+CD57+ T cells (not recorded which) from PBMCs. Receptors originate from a human donor with aplastic anemia.

This clonotype has at least ten counts. The chain joins TRBV7-9 to TRBJ1-6; D is perhaps TRBD1 (5 bases). The CDR3 totals 17 residues. Germline V gene lookup returns CDR1 SEHNR and CDR2 FQNEAQ (reference sequence). V was clipped by 2 bases and J by 8 bases, with 19 bases between them. CDR3 loop: CASSLRGVQTSDSPLHF. For the CDR3, the DNA is TGTGCCAGCAGCTTAAGGGGAGTTCAAACGTCAGATTCACCCCTCCACTTT.

The rearrangement links TRBV9 to TRBJ1-4; D is unclear. The V end was cut by 0 bases, the J end by 5 bases, with 8 bases between. There are 14 residues in the CDR3. CDR1 and CDR2 (germline): SGDLS, YYNGEE. The CDR3 DNA reads as TGTGCCAGCAGCGTAGGTCAGAGAAATGAAAAACTGTTTTTT. Encoded protein: CASSVGQRNEKLFF.

This clonotype was recorded at least ten times. The chain couples TRBV5-6 to TRBJ1-5, with D unresolved. This CDR3 has 15 amino acids. Looked up from germline, CDR1 is SGHDT and CDR2 is YYEEEE. V was trimmed by 1 base and J by 2 bases, leaving 10 bases between them. The DNA for the CDR3 is TGTGCCAGCAGCTTGTTTTTTGGCGGCAATCAGCCCCAGCATTTT. It translates to CASSLFFGGNQPQHF.

This clonotype came up a few times. The J gene is TRBJ1-1, the V gene TRBV11-1; a weak D match, TRBD1 (5 bases). This CDR3 spans 15 amino acids. Per the germline V gene, CDR1 is SGHAT and CDR2 is FQDESV (reference sequence). Trimming left V 5 bases short and J 2 bases short, with 15 bases between. This chain's CDR3 is CASSTTGTANTEAFF. Here the CDR3 DNA reads TGTGCCAGCAGCACCACCGGGACGGCAAACACTGAAGCTTTCTTT.

V usage is TRBV5-5 and J usage is TRBJ2-7; TRBD1 matches at 11 bases. This CDR3 comprises 14 residues. J was trimmed by 3 bases and V by 3 bases; bases with no gene match: 2. The V gene's germline CDR1 is SGHKS and CDR2 YYEKEE (reference sequence). CDR3 amino acids: CASSWDRGVYEQYF. The CDR3 DNA reads TGTGCCAGCAGCTGGGACAGGGGGGTCTACGAGCAGTACTTC.

A note on this clonotype: A much larger clone lies a single base off, so this may be a read error. The rearrangement uses TRBV10-3 and TRBJ2-5, with 8 bases identical to TRBD2. Trimming at V came to 3 bases and at J to 9 bases, leaving 12 bases not matched to a gene. The CDR3 consists of 15 residues. Germline V gene data show CDR1 as ENHRY and CDR2 as SYGVKD. This CDR3 reads CAISEAGTRGAAQYF. In DNA, the CDR3 is TGTGCCATCAGTGAAGCGGGGACTAGAGGGGCGGCCCAGTACTTC.

On this clonotype itself: A much larger clone lies one base from this, so it may be a read error. The chain carries TRBV5-4 and TRBJ2-2; 8 bases align to TRBD1. V was pared by 3 bases and J by 15 bases, with 16 bases of the junction left unmatched. The CDR3 has 15 amino acids. From germline, CDR1 is SGHNT and CDR2 YYREEE (reference sequence). CDR3 residues: CASSSPQSGQGSMFF. The CDR3 bases are TGTGCCAGCAGCTCGCCGCAAAGCGGACAGGGATCGATGTTTTTT.

This clonotype was counted at least ten times. CDR3 in amino acids: CASSLARSGGADTQYF. CDR3 nucleotides: TGCGCCAGCAGCTTGGCGAGAAGCGGGGGGGCAGATACGCAGTATTTT. The chain carries TRBV5-1 and TRBJ2-3, with 10 bases aligning to TRBD2. Germline loops: CDR1 SGHRS, CDR2 YFSETQ. V shed 0 bases and J 4 bases; nucleotides not matched to a gene: 5. The CDR3 extends over 16 amino acids. The variable domain in full, with the rest retrieved from reference TRBV5-1 and TRBJ2-3, is KAGVTQTPRYLIKTRGQQVTLSCSPISGHRSVSWYQQTPGQGLQFLFEYFSETQRNKGNFPGRFSGRQFSNSRSEMNVSTLELGDSALYLCASSLARSGGADTQYFGPGTRLTVL.

CDR3 sequence reads: CATSQTFPQETQYF. The CDR3, as DNA: TGTGCCACCTCACAAACCTTCCCTCAAGAGACCCAGTACTTC. This chain uses TRBV7-3 with TRBJ2-5; D is unclear. V lost 10 bases, J lost 2 bases, and 17 bases lay in between. Germline-derived CDR1 and CDR2 are SGHTA and FQGTGA. The CDR3 extends over 14 amino acids.

This clonotype was observed once. The chain recombines TRBV9 with TRBJ1-2, with no clear D. The length of the CDR3 is 12 residues. The V gene lost 3 bases and the J gene lost 5 bases, with 8 bases spanning the gap. Germline V lookup: CDR1 SGDLS, CDR2 YYNGEE. CDR3 amino acids: CASSAGNYGYTF. As DNA, the CDR3 is TGTGCCAGCAGCGCGGGGAATTATGGCTACACCTTC.

The rearrangement joins TRBV2 to TRBJ1-1; D uncertain. Looked up from germline, CDR1 is SNHLY and CDR2 is FYNNEI. There are 15 residues in the CDR3. V lost 5 bases and J lost 0, with 13 bases in between. This chain's CDR3 is CASSYAGVMNTEAFF. The CDR3 DNA is TGTGCCAGCAGTTACGCAGGTGTTATGAACACTGAAGCTTTCTTT.

The table lists this clonotype with many counts. The chain carries TRBV5-1 and TRBJ1-2; maybe TRBD1 (6 bases). V dropped 0 bases and J dropped 7 bases, with 16 bases sitting between them. This CDR3 spans 15 amino acids. CDR1 is SGHRS and CDR2 is YFSETQ in the germline V gene. The CDR3 protein is CASSLAMGQGVGYTF. The CDR3 nucleotides read TGCGCCAGCAGCTTGGCCATGGGACAAGGGGTTGGCTACACCTTC.

The CDR3 region has the DNA TGTGCCAGTAGTATAAAGGTGCATCAGCCCCAGCATTTT. Translated, it gives CASSIKVHQPQHF. The chain uses TRBV7-9 and TRBJ1-5; no firm D call. The CDR3 spans 13 residues. From germline, CDR1 is SEHNR and CDR2 FQNEAQ (reference sequence). Trimming removed 9 bases from V and 5 bases from J, with 14 bases in between.

This clonotype was recorded only once. CDR3 sequence reads: CASSEGTSGNEQFF. For the CDR3, the DNA is TGCGCCAGCAGCGAAGGGACTAGCGGGAATGAGCAGTTCTTC. The rearrangement links TRBV5-1 to TRBJ2-1, with 12 bases fitting TRBD2. There are 14 residues in the CDR3. CDR1 is SGHRS, CDR2 YFSETQ, per germline. V was clipped by 4 bases and J by 7 bases; unmatched bases: 3.

The table lists this clonotype with many counts. This chain joins TRBV5-1 and TRBJ1-5; weak D call: TRBD1 (5 bases). V lost 1 base, J lost 5 bases, and 16 bases lay in between. Germline CDR1 is SGHRS and CDR2 is YFSETQ. This CDR3 spans 16 amino acids. The CDR3 is CASSLSPLGEDQPQHF. CDR3 sequence (DNA): TGCGCCAGCAGCTTGAGTCCATTGGGGGAGGATCAGCCCCAGCATTTT.

In its sample, this clonotype was seen many times. The chain couples TRBV6-5 to TRBJ2-1, with unresolved D. Per the germline V gene, CDR1 is MNHEY and CDR2 is SVGAGI. V lost 2 bases to trimming and J lost 4 bases, with 3 bases between them. CDR3 length: 12 residues. The CDR3: CASSYGYNEQFF. CDR3 sequence (DNA): TGTGCCAGCAGTTACGGGTACAATGAGCAGTTCTTC.

This clonotype was recorded many times. This sequence joins TRBV6-5 and TRBJ2-3, with 9 bases matching TRBD1. The CDR3 has 15 amino acids. The J segment lost 7 bases and the V segment lost 2 bases, leaving 7 bases of the junction unmatched. Germline values: CDR1 MNHEY, CDR2 SVGAGI. The CDR3 nucleotides read TGTGCCAGCAGTTACGCAGGGACAGGGCTTTATACGCAGTATTTT. This gives the protein CASSYAGTGLYTQYF.

With respect to this clonotype: A much larger clone differs by one base, so this may be a read error. The chain employs TRBV3-1 and TRBJ2-1; no clear D. The CDR3 sequence is 13 residues long. Germline CDR1 and CDR2: LGHDT and YNNKEL (reference sequence). The CDR3 DNA sequence: TGTGCCAGCAGCCAAGTCGAAGGGAATGGGCAGTTCTTC. Translation: CASSQVEGNGQFF.

A note on this clonotype: A read error may be the cause here, since a much bigger clone is one base away. The chain links TRBV9 to TRBJ1-1; possibly TRBD1 for D (6 bases). Germline loops: CDR1 SGDLS, CDR2 YYNGEE. CDR3 size: 13 residues. The CDR3 here is CASIVKQGTEAFF. The CDR3 DNA is TGTGCCAGCATCGTAAAACAGGGAACTGAAGCTTTCTTT.